The next 11 T cell receptor beta chains were all read from a single sample in a study of T cell repertoires in MIS-A myocarditis. Here immunoSEQ multiplex PCR was the method, and the copy in TCRdb shows in-frame clones only, minus some. The table lists about 6,600 clones, just under 80% of them singletons, with around a fifth in the top ten. The specimen was right inferior lung lobe tissue obtained at autopsy. These receptors were obtained from a man aged 18 to 30 with fulminant myocarditis from multisystem inflammatory syndrome in adults (MIS-A) after COVID-19.

The J gene is TRBJ1-4, the V gene TRBV2; a possible D gene is TRBD1 (6 bases). CDR1 is SNHLY and CDR2 is FYNNEI in the germline V gene. Trimming took 7 bases from V and 5 from J, leaving 11 bases between them. The CDR3 runs 13 residues. CDR3 in amino acids: CASIRDTNEKLFF. The DNA for the CDR3 is TGTGCCAGCATTCGGGACACGAATGAAAAACTGTTTTTT.

A single count supports this clone. This chain connects TRBV18 to TRBJ2-7, with a possible D match to TRBD1 (6 bases). V gave up 3 bases and J gave up 2 bases, with 14 bases separating them. CDR1 is KGHSH, CDR2 LQKENI, per germline. This CDR3 comprises 15 residues. CDR3 in amino acids: CASSPGSQGPYEQYF. The DNA of the CDR3 is TGTGCCAGCTCACCGGGCTCACAGGGCCCCTACGAGCAGTACTTC.

The rearrangement links TRBV7-2 to TRBJ1-2, with a possible D match to TRBD1 (6 bases). V shed 5 bases and J shed 7 bases, with 20 bases lying between them. The CDR3 extends over 15 amino acids. In germline, CDR1 is SGHTA, CDR2 FQGNSA. The CDR3, as DNA: TGTGCCAGCAGCCAATACTCCGGGACAACCGGTGGCTACACCTTC. This encodes CASSQYSGTTGGYTF.

This clone has a single count. The chain couples TRBV6-1 to TRBJ2-5; D is perhaps TRBD2 (6 bases). The V end lost 1 base, the J end lost 5 bases, and 14 bases lay between the germline ends. The V gene's germline CDR1 is MNHNS and CDR2 SASEGT. The CDR3 extends over 15 amino acids. In nucleotides, the CDR3 is TGTGCCAGCAGTGAAGGTTCGGGGGACGTGGAGACCCAGTACTTC. It codes for CASSEGSGDVETQYF.

This chain links TRBV4-2 with TRBJ2-2, with TRBD2 matching 12 bases. CDR1 and CDR2 (germline): LGHNA, YNFKEQ. The V and J ends lost 0 bases and 2 bases, in that order; junction bases with no gene match: 7. The CDR3 runs to 19 residues. The CDR3 DNA reads as TGTGCCAGCAGCCAAGAAATGGGACTAGCGGGCCTCAACACCGGGGAGCTGTTTTTT. It specifies CASSQEMGLAGLNTGELFF.

On this clone: One end of the junction is discordant with germline, which a read error may explain. V and J are TRBV12-5 and TRBJ1-2; D uncertain. The CDR3 is 10 residues long. CDR1 LGHNT and CDR2 FRNRAP come from the germline V gene. For the CDR3, the DNA is TGCCCGTCCGCCGTCTATGGCTACACCTTC. Translating gives CPSAVYGYTF.

This chain connects TRBV3-1 (or the pseudogene TRBV3-2) to TRBJ2-6; 7 nucleotides agree with TRBD2. Trimming at V came to 3 bases and at J to 4 bases, leaving 6 bases not matched to a gene. The V gene's germline CDR1 is LGHDT and CDR2 YNNKEL (reference sequence). This CDR3 comprises 16 residues. The CDR3 bases are TGTGCCAGCAGCCAGGACGGGGGGAGCGGGGCCAACGTCCTGACTTTC. It encodes CASSQDGGSGANVLTF.

This chain connects TRBV28 to TRBJ2-5; 9 bases are a match to TRBD1. Germline-derived CDR1 and CDR2 are MDHEN and SYDVKM. This CDR3 comprises 15 residues. V lost 5 bases, J lost 3 bases, and 7 bases stayed unmatched. The CDR3, as DNA: TGTGCCAGCAGTGGGACAGGGTTTGGGGAAGAGACCCAGTACTTC. It is translated as CASSGTGFGEETQYF.

This chain joins TRBV30 and TRBJ1-1; the match to TRBD1 covers 8 bases. From germline, CDR1 is GTSNPN and CDR2 SVGIG (reference sequence). V shed 3 bases and J 0 bases; nucleotides not matched to a gene: 6. The CDR3 covers 15 residues. CDR3 protein: CAWRERTGLNTEAFF. CDR3 DNA sequence: TGTGCCTGGAGAGAACGGACAGGGTTGAACACTGAAGCTTTCTTT.

J is TRBJ2-7 and V is TRBV27; TRBD1 aligns across 7 bases. Germline CDR1 is MNHEY and CDR2 is SMNVEV (reference sequence). This CDR3 contains 14 residues. J was trimmed by 2 bases and V by 4 bases; bases with no gene match: 5. The DNA of the CDR3 is TGTGCCAGCAGTTCCCTAGGACAGGCCTACGAGCAGTACTTC. This gives the protein CASSSLGQAYEQYF.

The rearrangement uses TRBV7-2 and TRBJ1-2, with TRBD1 matching over 7 bases. J was trimmed by 3 bases and V by 0 bases; bases with no gene match: 4. The CDR3 is 15 residues long. Per the germline V gene, CDR1 is SGHTA and CDR2 is FQGNSA. The CDR3 here is CASSLAGTDHYGYTF. CDR3 bases: TGTGCCAGCAGCTTAGCGGGGACAGACCACTATGGCTACACCTTC. The entire variable domain, with the rest obtained from reference TRBV7-2 and TRBJ1-2, is as follows: GAGVSQSPSNKVTEKGKDVELRCDPISGHTALYWYRQSLGQGLEFLIYFQGNSAPDKSGLPSDRFSAERTGGSVSTLTIQRTQQEDSAVYLCASSLAGTDHYGYTFGSGTRLTVV.